This T cell receptor beta chain originates from a study of blood T cell repertoires in COVID-19. Study-level information: From the United States, Italy and Spain came samples of acute and convalescent COVID-19. Sources were T cells, B-cell-depleted T cells, or PBMCs; the material itself was cDNA or gDNA.

Authors' analysis steps: How many nucleated cells were present was estimated from reference gene primer amplification. Libraries were prepared by immunoSEQ multiplex PCR; TCRdb keeps only in-frame clonotypes and omits some of them. The V and J calls and clone size were taken over from that table, and D and trimming were inferred from the DNA. In the table there are about 120,000 clones, around 80% of which are singletons. Sequenced: peripheral blood. The receptor was isolated from a man in his 70s with acute or convalescent COVID-19.

For the CDR3, the DNA is TGTGCCAGCAGCTTGATGGTGCAGGGGCAAGAGACCCAGTACTTC. The encoded protein is CASSLMVQGQETQYF. The rearrangement uses TRBV5-4 and TRBJ2-5, with D perhaps matching TRBD1 (6 bases). V was cut by 1 base and J by 2 bases, with 12 bases left in between. The V gene's germline CDR1 is SGHNT and CDR2 YYREEE (reference sequence). The CDR3 is made up of 15 amino acids.